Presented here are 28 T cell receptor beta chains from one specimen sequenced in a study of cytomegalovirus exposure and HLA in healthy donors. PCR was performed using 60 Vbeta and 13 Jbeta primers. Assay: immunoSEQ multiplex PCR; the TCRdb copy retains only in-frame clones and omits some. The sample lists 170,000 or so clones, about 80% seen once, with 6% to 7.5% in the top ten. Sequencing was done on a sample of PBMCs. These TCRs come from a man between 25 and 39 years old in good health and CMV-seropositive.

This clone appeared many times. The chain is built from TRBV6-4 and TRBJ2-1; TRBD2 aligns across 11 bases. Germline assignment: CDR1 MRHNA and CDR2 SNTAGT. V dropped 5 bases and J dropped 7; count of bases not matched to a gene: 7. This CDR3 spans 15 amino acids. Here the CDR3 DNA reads TGTGCCAGCAGTCGATCGACTAGCGGGGAGAATGAGCAGTTCTTC. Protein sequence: CASSRSTSGENEQFF.

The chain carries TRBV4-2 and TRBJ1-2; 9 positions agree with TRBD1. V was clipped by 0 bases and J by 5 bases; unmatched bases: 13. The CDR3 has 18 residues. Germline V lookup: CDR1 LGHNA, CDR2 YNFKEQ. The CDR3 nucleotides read TGTGCCAGCAGCCAAGATAGGGCTGGGGACAGGGCCCATTATGGCTACACCTTC. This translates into CASSQDRAGDRAHYGYTF.

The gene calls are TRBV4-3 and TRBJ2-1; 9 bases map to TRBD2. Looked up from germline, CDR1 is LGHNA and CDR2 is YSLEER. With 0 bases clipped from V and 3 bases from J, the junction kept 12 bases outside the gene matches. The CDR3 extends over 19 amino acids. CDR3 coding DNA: TGCGCCAGCAGCCAAGATTTCGGTCGGAGCGGGGGGCTCTACAATGAGCAGTTCTTC. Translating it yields CASSQDFGRSGGLYNEQFF.

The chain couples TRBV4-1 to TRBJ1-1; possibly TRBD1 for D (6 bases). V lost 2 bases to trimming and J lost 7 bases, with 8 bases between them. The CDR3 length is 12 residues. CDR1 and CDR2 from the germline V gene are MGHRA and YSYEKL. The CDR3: CASSQRTDEAFF. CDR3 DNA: TGCGCCAGCAGCCAAAGGACAGATGAAGCTTTCTTT.

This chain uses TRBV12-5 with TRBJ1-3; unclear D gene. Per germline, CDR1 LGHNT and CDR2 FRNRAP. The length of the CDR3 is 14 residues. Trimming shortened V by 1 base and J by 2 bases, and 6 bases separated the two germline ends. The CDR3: CASGLGETGNTIYF. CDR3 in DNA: TGTGCTAGTGGTTTGGGCGAAACTGGAAACACCATATATTTT.

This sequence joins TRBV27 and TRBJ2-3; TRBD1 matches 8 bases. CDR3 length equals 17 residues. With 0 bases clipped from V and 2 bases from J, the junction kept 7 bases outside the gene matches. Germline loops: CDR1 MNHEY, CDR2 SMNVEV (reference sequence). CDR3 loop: CASSLSSDRVFTDTQYF. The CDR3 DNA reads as TGTGCCAGCAGTTTATCTTCGGACAGGGTTTTCACAGATACGCAGTATTTT.

CDR3 sequence reads: CASSQVYQGVYEQYF. DNA of the CDR3: TGTGCCAGCAGCCAAGTGTACCAGGGGGTCTACGAGCAGTACTTC. The rearrangement links TRBV4-2 to TRBJ2-7; 7 positions agree with TRBD1. There are 15 residues in the CDR3. Trimming at V came to 1 base and at J to 3 bases, leaving 6 bases not matched to a gene. CDR1 LGHNA and CDR2 YNFKEQ come from the germline V gene.

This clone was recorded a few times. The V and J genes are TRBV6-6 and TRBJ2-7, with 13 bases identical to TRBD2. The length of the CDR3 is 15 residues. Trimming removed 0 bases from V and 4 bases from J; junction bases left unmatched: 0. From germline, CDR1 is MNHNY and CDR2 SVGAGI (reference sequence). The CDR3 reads CASSYSTSGGYEQYF. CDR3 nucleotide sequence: TGTGCCAGCAGTTACTCGACTAGCGGGGGGTACGAGCAGTACTTC.

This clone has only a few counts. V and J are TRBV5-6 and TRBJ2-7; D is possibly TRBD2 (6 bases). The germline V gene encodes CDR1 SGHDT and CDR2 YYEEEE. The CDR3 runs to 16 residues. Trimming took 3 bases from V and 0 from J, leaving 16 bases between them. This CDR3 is CASSSPGGESSYEQYF. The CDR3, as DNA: TGTGCCAGCAGCTCGCCCGGCGGGGAGAGCTCCTACGAGCAGTACTTC.

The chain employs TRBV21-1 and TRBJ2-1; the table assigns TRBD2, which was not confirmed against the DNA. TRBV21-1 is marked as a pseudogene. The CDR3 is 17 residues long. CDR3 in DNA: TGTGCCAGCAGCATCACTAATCGACTAGCGACCGTCAATGAGCAGTTCTTC. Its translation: CASSITNRLATVNEQFF.

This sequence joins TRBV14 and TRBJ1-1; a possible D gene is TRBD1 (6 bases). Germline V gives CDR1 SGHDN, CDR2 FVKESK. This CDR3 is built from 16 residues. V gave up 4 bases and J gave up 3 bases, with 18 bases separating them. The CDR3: CASSPDRKVIDTEAFF. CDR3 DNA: TGTGCCAGCAGCCCCGACAGGAAGGTAATCGACACTGAAGCTTTCTTT.

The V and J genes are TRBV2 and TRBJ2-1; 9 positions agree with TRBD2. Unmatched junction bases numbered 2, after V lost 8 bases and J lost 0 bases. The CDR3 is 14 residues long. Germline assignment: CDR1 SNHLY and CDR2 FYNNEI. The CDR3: CASLAGSSYNEQFF. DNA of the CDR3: TGTGCCAGCCTAGCGGGGAGCTCCTACAATGAGCAGTTCTTC.

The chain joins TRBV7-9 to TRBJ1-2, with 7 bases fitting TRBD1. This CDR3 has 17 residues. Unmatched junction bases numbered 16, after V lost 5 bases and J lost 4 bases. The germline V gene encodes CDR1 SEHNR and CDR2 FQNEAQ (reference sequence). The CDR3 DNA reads TGTGCCAGCAGCGCGACCACAGGGGCCCATTTGGGCTATGGCTACACCTTC. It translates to CASSATTGAHLGYGYTF.

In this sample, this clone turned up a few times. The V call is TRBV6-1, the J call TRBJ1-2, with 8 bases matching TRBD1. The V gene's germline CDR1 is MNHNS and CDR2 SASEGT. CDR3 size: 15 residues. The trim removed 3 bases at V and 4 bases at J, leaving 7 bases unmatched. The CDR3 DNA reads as TGTGCCAGCAGTGATCAAACAGGGGGAGCCTATGGCTACACCTTC. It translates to CASSDQTGGAYGYTF.

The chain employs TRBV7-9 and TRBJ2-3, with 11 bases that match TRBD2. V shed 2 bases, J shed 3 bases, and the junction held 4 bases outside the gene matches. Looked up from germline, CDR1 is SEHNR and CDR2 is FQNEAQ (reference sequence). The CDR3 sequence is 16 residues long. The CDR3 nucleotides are TGTGCCAGCAGCTTACCTAGCGGGAGGCCGACAGATACGCAGTATTTT. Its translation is CASSLPSGRPTDTQYF.

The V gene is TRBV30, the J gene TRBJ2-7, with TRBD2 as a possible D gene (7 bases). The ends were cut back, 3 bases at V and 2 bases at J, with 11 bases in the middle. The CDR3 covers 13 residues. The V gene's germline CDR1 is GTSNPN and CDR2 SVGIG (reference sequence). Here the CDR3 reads CAWSVGGAYEQYF. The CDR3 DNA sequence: TGTGCCTGGAGCGTAGGGGGGGCCTACGAGCAGTACTTC.

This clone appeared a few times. CDR3 region: CASSARDRVGGMNTEAFF. The CDR3, as DNA: TGTGCCAGCAGCGCTCGGGACAGGGTAGGGGGCATGAACACTGAAGCTTTCTTT. This rearrangement joins TRBV7-9 to TRBJ1-1, with 9 positions matching TRBD1. With V trimmed by 5 bases and J by 0 bases, 13 bases remained unmatched. CDR1 and CDR2 (germline): SEHNR, FQNEAQ (reference sequence). CDR3 length: 18 residues.

The CDR3 spells CASSVAPRGSEQYF. The DNA of the CDR3 is TGTGCCAGCAGCGTAGCTCCCAGGGGGTCCGAGCAGTACTTC. The V call is TRBV9, the J call TRBJ2-7; 7 bases align to TRBD1. V was clipped by 0 bases and J by 6 bases; unmatched bases: 6. Germline values: CDR1 SGDLS, CDR2 YYNGEE. CDR3 length equals 14 residues.

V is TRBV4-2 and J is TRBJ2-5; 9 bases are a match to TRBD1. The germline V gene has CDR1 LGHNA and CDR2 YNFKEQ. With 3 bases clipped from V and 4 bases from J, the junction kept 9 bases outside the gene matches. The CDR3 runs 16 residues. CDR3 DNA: TGTGCCAGCAGCCAGAGGGGACAGGGAATAGGAGAGACCCAGTACTTC. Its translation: CASSQRGQGIGETQYF.

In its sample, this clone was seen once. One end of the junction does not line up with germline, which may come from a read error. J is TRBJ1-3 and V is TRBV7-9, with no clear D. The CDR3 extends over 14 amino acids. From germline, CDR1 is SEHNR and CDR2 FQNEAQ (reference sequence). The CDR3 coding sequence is TGTTCCAGCAGCTTAGAGAGCTCTGGAAACACCATATATTTT. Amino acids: CSSSLESSGNTIYF.

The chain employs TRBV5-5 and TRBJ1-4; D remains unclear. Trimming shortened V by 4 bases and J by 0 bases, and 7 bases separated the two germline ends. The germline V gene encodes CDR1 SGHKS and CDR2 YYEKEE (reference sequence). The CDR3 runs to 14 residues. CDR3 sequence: CASSPRSTNEKLFF. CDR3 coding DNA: TGTGCCAGCAGCCCCCGGTCAACTAATGAAAAACTGTTTTTT.

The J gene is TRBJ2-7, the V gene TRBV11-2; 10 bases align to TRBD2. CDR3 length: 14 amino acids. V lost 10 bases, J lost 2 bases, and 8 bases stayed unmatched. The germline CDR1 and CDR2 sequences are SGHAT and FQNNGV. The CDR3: CATSRTSGTYEQYF. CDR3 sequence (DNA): TGTGCCACTTCCCGGACTAGCGGAACCTACGAGCAGTACTTC.

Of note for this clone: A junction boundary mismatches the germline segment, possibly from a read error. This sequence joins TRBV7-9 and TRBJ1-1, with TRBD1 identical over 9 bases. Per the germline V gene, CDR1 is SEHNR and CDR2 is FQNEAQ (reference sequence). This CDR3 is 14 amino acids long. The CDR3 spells CSSSSTGGHTEAFF. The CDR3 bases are TGTTCCAGCAGCTCGACAGGGGGGCACACTGAAGCTTTCTTT.

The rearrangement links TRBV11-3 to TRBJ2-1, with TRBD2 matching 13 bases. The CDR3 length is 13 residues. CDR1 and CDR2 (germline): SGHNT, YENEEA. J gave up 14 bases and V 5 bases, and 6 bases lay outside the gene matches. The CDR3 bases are TGTGCCAGCAGCCCATCTACTAGCGGGGGGGAGTTCTTC. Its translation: CASSPSTSGGEFF. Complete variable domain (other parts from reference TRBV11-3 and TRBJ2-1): EAGVVQSPRYKIIEKKQPVAFWCNPISGHNTLYWYLQNLGQGPELLIRYENEEAVDDSQLPKDRFSAERLKGVDSTLKIQPAELGDSAVYLCASSPSTSGGEFFGPGTRLTVL.

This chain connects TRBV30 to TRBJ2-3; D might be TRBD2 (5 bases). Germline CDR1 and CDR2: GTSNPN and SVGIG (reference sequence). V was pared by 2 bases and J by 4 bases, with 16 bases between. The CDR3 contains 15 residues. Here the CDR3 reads CAWSSLAGGSDTQYF. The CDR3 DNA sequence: TGTGCCTGGAGTTCGCTAGCAGGCGGATCAGATACGCAGTATTTT.

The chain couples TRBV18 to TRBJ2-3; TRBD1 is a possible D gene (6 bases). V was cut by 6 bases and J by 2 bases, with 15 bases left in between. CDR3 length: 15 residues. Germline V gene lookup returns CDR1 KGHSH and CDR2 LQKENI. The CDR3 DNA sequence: TGTGCCAGCTCGGACGGGACAAGCCCCACAGATACGCAGTATTTT. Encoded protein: CASSDGTSPTDTQYF.

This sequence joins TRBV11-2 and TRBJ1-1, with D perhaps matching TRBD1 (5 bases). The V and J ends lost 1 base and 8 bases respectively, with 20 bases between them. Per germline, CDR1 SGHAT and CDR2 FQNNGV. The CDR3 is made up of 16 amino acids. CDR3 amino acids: CASSLGGATIGSEAFF. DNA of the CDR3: TGTGCCAGCAGCTTAGGTGGGGCGACGATCGGGTCCGAAGCTTTCTTT.

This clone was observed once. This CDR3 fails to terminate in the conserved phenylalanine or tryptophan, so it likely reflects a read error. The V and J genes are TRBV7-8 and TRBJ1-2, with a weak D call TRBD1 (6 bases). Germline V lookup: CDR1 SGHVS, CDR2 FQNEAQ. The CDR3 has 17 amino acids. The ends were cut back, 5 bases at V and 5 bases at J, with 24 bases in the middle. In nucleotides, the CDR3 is TGTGCCAGCAGCCTGGACCGTGGCGGGAGCAGGGGTTATGGCTACACCCTC. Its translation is CASSLDRGGSRGYGYTL.